This T cell receptor beta chain stems from a study of blood T cell repertoires in COVID-19. Study-level background: Acute and convalescent COVID-19 samples came from the United States, Italy and Spain.

As processed by the authors: The authors estimated nucleated cell counts from reference gene primer amplification. Sequencing was performed with immunoSEQ multiplex PCR; in TCRdb, only in-frame clones are kept and a portion is missing. That table supplies the V and J calls and clone size; D and trimming were determined from the DNA. The sample yields 200,000 to 250,000 clones, about 84% seen once. CDR3 length: 13 residues. Per germline, CDR1 SNHLY and CDR2 FYNNEI. The V gene lost 7 bases and the J gene lost 0 bases, with 7 bases spanning the gap. Individuals aged about 18 to 100 years were recruited from fewer than 25 US areas. Allocation to cohorts depended on clinical history reported by the participants.

The TCR was taken from a man aged 25 to 40 with acute COVID-19. Material: PBMCs or T cells enriched from blood (not recorded which). This chain uses TRBV2 with TRBJ1-5, with no clear D. CDR3 nucleotides: TGTGCCAGCACATCAGATAGCAATCAGCCCCAGCATTTT. Translation: CASTSDSNQPQHF.